The source of this T cell receptor beta chain is a study of technical replicates of blood from a handful of donors. The CDR3 loop spans 14 amino acids. The germline CDR1 and CDR2 sequences are LNHNV and YYDKDF (reference sequence). The V end lost 5 bases, the J end lost 6 bases, and 13 bases lay between the germline ends. Some clones are missing from TCRdb's copy, which holds only in-frame ones; the method was immunoSEQ multiplex PCR. The sample includes about 60,000 clones, 75% to 90% of them seen just once. The TCR originated in a human donor in good health. Some clones in this sample may be carry-over from other donors' samples. The sample consisted of PBMCs. This sequence joins TRBV15 and TRBJ2-2; perhaps TRBD1 as D (6 bases). The CDR3 DNA reads as TGTGCCACCAGCGGTACAGGGTTCGCCGGGGAGCTGTTTTTT. Translated: CATSGTGFAGELFF.